This T cell receptor (beta chain) came from a study of blood T cell repertoires in COVID-19. Trimming removed 0 bases at V and 4 bases at J, with 11 bases between. The CDR3 runs to 16 residues. CDR1 KGHDR and CDR2 SFDVKD come from the germline V gene. Per the authors' pipeline: It was from reference gene primer amplification that nucleated cell counts were estimated. Here immunoSEQ multiplex PCR was the method, and the copy in TCRdb shows in-frame clones only, minus some. V, J and clone size are those of that table, while D and trimming were read from the DNA. The sample holds some 220,000 clones, around 81% seen once.

The sample taken for sequencing was peripheral blood. This chain uses TRBV24-1 with TRBJ2-2, with D possibly matching TRBD1 (5 bases). This TCR derives from a woman between 65 and 79 years old with acute or convalescent COVID-19. This chain's CDR3 is CATSDLGQGATGELFF. In nucleotides, the CDR3 is TGTGCCACCAGTGATTTGGGTCAGGGTGCCACCGGGGAGCTGTTTTTT.